This T cell receptor beta chain was profiled in a study of cytomegalovirus exposure and HLA in healthy donors. This CDR3 is built from 16 residues. Germline loops: CDR1 LNHDA, CDR2 SQIVND (reference sequence). Trimming stripped 3 bases from V and 5 bases from J, with 19 bases between. In the PCR, 60 Vbeta and 13 Jbeta primers were used. Using immunoSEQ multiplex PCR, the repertoire was profiled, and TCRdb retains in-frame clones only, with some absent. The sample comprises 100,000 to 150,000 clones, 80% to 85% of which are singletons, and 1.1% rests with the top ten. The TCR originated in a woman in her 30s in good health and CMV-seronegative. Sequences were obtained from PBMCs. The rearrangement joins TRBV19 to TRBJ2-5; a weak D match, TRBD1 (6 bases). CDR3: CASSMGALAEGETQYF. The CDR3 DNA sequence: TGTGCCAGTAGTATGGGGGCGCTAGCTGAGGGTGAGACCCAGTACTTC.